Below are 20 T cell receptor beta chains sequenced from a single sample in a study of OX40 agonist ivuxolimab in advanced cancers. Using immunoSEQ multiplex PCR, the repertoire was profiled, and TCRdb retains in-frame clones only, with some absent. The repertoire includes 55,000 to 75,000 clones, around four fifths of them detected once, and 5.5% to 6% sits in the top ten. This material consisted of CD4+ or CD8+ T cells sorted from blood, taken in a trial of the OX40 agonist ivuxolimab. The receptors come from an adult with an advanced solid tumor such as melanoma, head and neck, liver or kidney cancer.

The CDR3 here is CASSPVGDVYEQYF. The CDR3 nucleotides are TGTGCCAGCAGTCCCGTAGGGGACGTTTACGAGCAGTACTTC. This chain links TRBV28 with TRBJ2-7; perhaps D is TRBD1 or TRBD2 (5 bases each). Per germline, CDR1 MDHEN and CDR2 SYDVKM. This CDR3 contains 14 residues. Trimming pared 5 bases from V and 4 bases from J, leaving 15 bases between.

The rearrangement joins TRBV19 to TRBJ1-5, with 7 bases aligning to TRBD1. The V gene end was trimmed by 5 bases and the J gene end by 7 bases; junction bases not matched to a gene: 8. The CDR3 has 14 amino acids. From germline, CDR1 is LNHDA and CDR2 SQIVND (reference sequence). The CDR3 region has the DNA TGTGCCAGTAGTTACAGGGGAGACGGGCAGCCCCAGCATTTT. This codes for CASSYRGDGQPQHF.

This chain uses TRBV5-6 with TRBJ1-2, with TRBD1 matching over 10 bases. V lost 5 bases to trimming and J lost 3 bases; unmatched junction nucleotides: 7. Germline V lookup: CDR1 SGHDT, CDR2 YYEEEE. The CDR3 totals 15 residues. CDR3 nucleotide sequence: TGTGCCAGCAGTCAGGACAGGGGGTATTACTATGGCTACACCTTC. It yields the protein CASSQDRGYYYGYTF.

The chain carries TRBV6-5 and TRBJ2-4; D not certain. CDR1 is MNHEY and CDR2 is SVGAGI in the germline V gene. V lost 0 bases and J lost 0, with 9 bases in between. There are 16 residues in the CDR3. The chain's CDR3 is CASSYSIALAKNIQYF. The CDR3 region has the DNA TGTGCCAGCAGTTACTCGATAGCTCTAGCCAAAAACATTCAGTACTTC.

The CDR3 sequence is CASSGEEMNTEAFF. The CDR3 DNA follows: TGCGCCAGCAGTGGGGAGGAAATGAACACTGAAGCTTTCTTT. This chain joins TRBV10-2 and TRBJ1-1; D is uncertain. The CDR3 contains 14 residues. Trimming took off 4 bases at V and 0 bases at J, with 9 bases between the two ends. The germline gives CDR1 WSHSY, CDR2 SAAADI.

The chain links TRBV10-1 to TRBJ2-3; D may match TRBD1 or TRBD2 (7 bases each). Germline V gene lookup returns CDR1 WNHNN and CDR2 SYGVQD (reference sequence). Between the trimmed V and J ends, which lost 3 bases and 4 bases, there was a span of 17 bases. The CDR3 is 16 residues long. CDR3 in amino acids: CASSDLGGGMSDTQYF. Written as DNA, the CDR3 is TGCGCCAGCAGTGATCTGGGAGGGGGCATGTCAGATACGCAGTATTTT.

The V gene is TRBV13, the J gene TRBJ1-5, with TRBD1 matching over 7 bases. The CDR3 is 16 amino acids. Trimming at V came to 5 bases and at J to 5 bases, leaving 12 bases not matched to a gene. Germline V CDR1 and CDR2: PRHDT, FYEKMQ (reference sequence). The CDR3 nucleotides read TGTGCCAGCAGCCTCCGGGGGAAGGGGGCCGATCAGCCCCAGCATTTT. Residues: CASSLRGKGADQPQHF.

The rearrangement links TRBV10-3 to TRBJ2-7; 7 bases align to TRBD2. Losses at the gene ends were 3 bases for V and 0 bases for J; bases not matched to a gene: 5. The CDR3 runs 15 residues. Germline CDR1 and CDR2: ENHRY and SYGVKD. The CDR3 DNA follows: TGTGCCATCAGTGAACGCCTAGCGGACTCCTACGAGCAGTACTTC. This translates into CAISERLADSYEQYF.

This clone was seen a few times. V usage is TRBV2 and J usage is TRBJ2-4, with D tentatively TRBD2 (5 bases). The germline CDR1 and CDR2 sequences are SNHLY and FYNNEI. V lost 3 bases, J lost 0 bases, and 15 bases lay in between. The CDR3 extends over 17 amino acids. DNA of the CDR3: TGTGCCAGCAGTGATCTGGCAGCGGTCCTAGCCAAAAACATTCAGTACTTC. Translating gives CASSDLAAVLAKNIQYF.

This clone was detected once. The chain has TRBV7-9 and TRBJ2-4; D may match TRBD1 or TRBD2 (6 bases each). The CDR3 has 15 residues. With 4 bases removed from V and 7 bases from J, the gap between germline ends came to 17 bases. Per the germline V gene, CDR1 is SEHNR and CDR2 is FQNEAQ (reference sequence). The DNA for the CDR3 is TGTGCCAGCAGCTCCACGCGAAGGGGGGACAACATTCAGTACTTC. Translating gives CASSSTRRGDNIQYF.

This chain uses TRBV10-2 with TRBJ2-7; D gene unclear. CDR1 and CDR2 (germline): WSHSY, SAAADI. V lost 0 bases, J lost 0 bases, and 12 bases lay in between. The length of the CDR3 is 16 residues. The CDR3 region has the DNA TGCGCCAGCAGTGAGTCGGGCGGCGGCAGCTCCTACGAGCAGTACGTC. Its translation: CASSESGGGSSYEQYV.

This sequence joins TRBV19 and TRBJ1-4; D may be TRBD1 (5 bases). The CDR3 sequence is 12 residues long. The V end lost 7 bases, the J end lost 8 bases, and 11 bases lay between the germline ends. Germline V CDR1 and CDR2: LNHDA, SQIVND (reference sequence). CDR3 bases: TGTGCCAGTACCGGGGGGACCGAAAAACTGTTTTTT. Translation: CASTGGTEKLFF.

The chain joins TRBV11-2 to TRBJ2-1; 10 bases map to TRBD1. From germline, CDR1 is SGHAT and CDR2 FQNNGV. V gave up 6 bases and J gave up 2 bases; unmatched junction bases: 1. The CDR3 extends over 14 amino acids. The CDR3 loop is CASRDRGAYNEQFF. In DNA form, the CDR3 reads TGTGCCAGCAGGGACAGGGGGGCCTACAATGAGCAGTTCTTC.

The J gene is TRBJ2-3, the V gene TRBV7-9; TRBD2 agrees at 7 bases. Germline V gives CDR1 SEHNR, CDR2 FQNEAQ (reference sequence). The CDR3 has 18 amino acids. V shed 2 bases, J shed 4 bases, and the junction held 15 bases outside the gene matches. As DNA, the CDR3 is TGTGCCAGCAGCTTACCCCCCTTTACTAGCGTAGTCCCAGATACGCAGTATTTT. Translated: CASSLPPFTSVVPDTQYF.

The CDR3: CASKTVTSGRVHEQYF. CDR3 sequence (DNA): TGTGCCAGCAAAACGGTCACGAGCGGGAGGGTTCACGAGCAGTACTTC. The V and J genes are TRBV28 and TRBJ2-7; 10 bases align to TRBD2. This CDR3 is 16 amino acids long. The junction had 14 bases not matched to a gene; V was cut back by 7 bases and J by 5 bases. Germline loops: CDR1 MDHEN, CDR2 SYDVKM.

In DNA form, the CDR3 reads TGCGCCAGCAGCTTCAGCGGACACGAGCAGTACTTC. Amino acid sequence: CASSFSGHEQYF. V is TRBV5-1 and J is TRBJ2-7; the D gene is possibly TRBD2 (5 bases). V lost 2 bases, J lost 5 bases, and 8 bases lay in between. The CDR3 spans 12 residues. Per the germline V gene, CDR1 is SGHRS and CDR2 is YFSETQ.

V gene TRBV27 combines with J gene TRBJ1-5; TRBD1 is a possible D gene (5 bases). The germline gives CDR1 MNHEY, CDR2 SMNVEV (reference sequence). This CDR3 region has 15 residues. V lost 6 bases and J lost 0, with 12 bases in between. The CDR3 coding sequence is TGTGCCAGCAGAGTTCGACAGAATAGCAATCAGCCCCAGCATTTT. Its protein product is CASRVRQNSNQPQHF.

V is TRBV6-5 and J is TRBJ2-2; tentative D call: TRBD1 (5 bases). Germline CDR1 and CDR2: MNHEY and SVGAGI. Between the trimmed V and J ends, which lost 7 bases and 4 bases, there was a span of 10 bases. CDR3 length: 13 amino acids. The CDR3 DNA is TGTGCCAGCAAGGGGTACGGCACCGGGGAGCTGTTTTTT. Its protein is CASKGYGTGELFF.

V usage is TRBV19 and J usage is TRBJ1-5; TRBD1 might be the D (5 bases). Trimming removed 6 bases at V and 7 bases at J, with 16 bases between. Germline V CDR1 and CDR2: LNHDA, SQIVND (reference sequence). The CDR3 is 14 amino acids. The CDR3 loop is CASRRWGRGQPQHF. In nucleotides, the CDR3 is TGTGCCAGTAGGAGATGGGGGAGAGGGCAGCCCCAGCATTTT.

The table lists this clone with a count of one. The chain couples TRBV28 to TRBJ2-5; weak D call: TRBD2 (6 bases). The DNA end favors TRBJ2-7, so the J call may be wrong. The CDR3 runs 14 residues. In germline, CDR1 is MDHEN, CDR2 SYDVKM. DNA of the CDR3: TGTGCCAGCAGTCTACCGGGGGACTTCTACGAGCAGTACTTC. Its translation: CASSLPGDFYEQYF.